A single sample is the source of the 25 T cell receptor beta chains below, sequenced in a study of breast tumors, draining lymph nodes, adjacent tissues. MiXCR, applied by TCRdb to the multiplex PCR reads, yields one record per CDR3 protein. There are about 80,000 distinct CDR3 sequences in the sample; approximately 20% occur only once, and 2% to 2.5% lies in the top ten. Axillary draining lymph nodes of breast cancer patients supplied the node samples. The sequenced sample consisted of axillary lymph node tissue. These receptor sequences come from a female donor with breast cancer. Some clones in this sample may be carry-over from other donors' samples.

This clonotype was seen many times. Compared with germline, one end of the junction differs, possibly owing to a read error. The chain joins TRBV7-9 to TRBJ2-1, with D unclear. This CDR3 is 13 amino acids long. The germline gives CDR1 SEHNR, CDR2 FQNEAQ (reference sequence). The CDR3 is CASSLLLYSEQFF. In DNA, the CDR3 is TGTGCCAGCAGCTTACTTCTATACAGTGAGCAGTTCTTC.

This clonotype was picked up many times. The V and J genes are TRBV7-9 and TRBJ2-1; unclear D gene. V was shortened by 5 bases and J by 0 bases, with 14 bases between the two germline ends. The CDR3 has 16 residues. Germline V lookup: CDR1 SEHNR, CDR2 FQNEAQ (reference sequence). The CDR3 region is CASSPLSVSSYNEQFF. The CDR3 DNA sequence: TGTGCCAGCAGCCCTCTAAGCGTGAGCTCCTACAATGAGCAGTTCTTC. The full variable domain, its missing parts supplied by reference TRBV7-9 and TRBJ2-1, is DTGVSQNPRHKITKRGQNVTFRCDPISEHNRLYWYRQTLGQGPEFLTYFQNEAQLEKSRLLSDRFSAERPKGSFSTLEIQRTEQGDSAMYLCASSPLSVSSYNEQFFGPGTRLTVL.

About this clonotype: A much larger clonotype is one base distant, so this may be a read error. The rearrangement uses TRBV5-5 and TRBJ1-4; maybe TRBD1 (5 bases). CDR1 is SGHKS, CDR2 YYEKEE, per germline (reference sequence). The CDR3 length is 14 residues. Trimming cost V 4 bases and J 3 bases, with 10 bases left between them. CDR3 nucleotides: TGTGCCAGCAGCCCGGGACGGCCTAATGAAAAACTGTTTTTT. This sequence encodes CASSPGRPNEKLFF.

The sample holds many counts of this clonotype. The chain is built from TRBV4-2 and TRBJ2-3; either TRBD1 or TRBD2 may fit D (5 bases each). Germline assignment: CDR1 LGHNA and CDR2 YNFKEQ. V lost 3 bases and J 1 base, leaving 8 bases between the germline ends. This CDR3 has 14 amino acids. CDR3 bases: TGTGCCAGCAGCCAGACGGGACGCACAGATACGCAGTATTTT. Translation: CASSQTGRTDTQYF.

Remarks on this clonotype: A much bigger clone sits one base away, suggesting this may be a read error. No conserved phenylalanine or tryptophan ends this CDR3, so it is likely a read error. The chain employs TRBV19 and TRBJ1-2; 7 bases match TRBD1. This CDR3 region has 15 residues. In germline, CDR1 is LNHDA, CDR2 SQIVND (reference sequence). V gave up 6 bases and J gave up 4 bases; unmatched junction bases: 11. CDR3 sequence: CASRAQRQGGYGYTL. In DNA, the CDR3 is TGTGCCAGTAGGGCCCAGAGACAGGGTGGCTATGGCTACACCCTC.

At least ten counts were recorded for this clonotype. This chain uses TRBV20-1 with TRBJ2-2; TRBD1 might be the D (6 bases). CDR1 is DFQATT and CDR2 is SNEGSKA in the germline V gene (reference sequence). Between the trimmed V and J ends, which lost 0 bases and 4 bases, there was a span of 9 bases. The CDR3 has 14 amino acids. CDR3 in amino acids: CSAREAGVTGELFF. CDR3 coding DNA: TGCAGTGCTAGAGAGGCAGGGGTCACCGGGGAGCTGTTTTTT.

This clonotype was recorded once. The chain couples TRBV5-1 to TRBJ2-1; D is unclear. Per the germline V gene, CDR1 is SGHRS and CDR2 is YFSETQ. Trimming cost V 4 bases and J 7 bases, with 15 bases left between them. The CDR3 consists of 14 residues. CDR3 DNA: TGCGCCAGCAGCCCCTCGACTGGGCTGAATGAGCAGTTCTTC. Residues: CASSPSTGLNEQFF.

Remarks on this clonotype: A much bigger clone sits one base away, suggesting this may be a read error. The missing conserved phenylalanine or tryptophan at the end of this CDR3 makes a read error likely. CDR3 loop: CASSGGTGGTKNIQYL. Here the CDR3 DNA reads TGTGCCAGCAGTGGAGGGACAGGGGGAACCAAAAACATTCAGTACCTC. The V and J genes are TRBV2 and TRBJ2-4; 11 positions match TRBD1. Germline trimming cut 4 bases from V and 2 bases from J; bases unmatched to any gene: 4. This CDR3 is built from 16 residues. Germline V gene data show CDR1 as SNHLY and CDR2 as FYNNEI.

Many counts were recorded for this clonotype. In DNA, the CDR3 is TGCGCCAGCATATTAGGGGCTAGCGGACTCACAGATACGCAGTATTTT. This translates into CASILGASGLTDTQYF. The chain combines TRBV10-1 with TRBJ2-3, with 7 bases that match TRBD2. CDR1 is WNHNN, CDR2 SYGVQD, per germline (reference sequence). The CDR3 is 16 residues long. Trimming at V came to 7 bases and at J to 2 bases, leaving 12 bases not matched to a gene.

To note about this clonotype: Relative to the germline gene, one junction end is altered; a read error may explain this. The V and J genes are TRBV2 and TRBJ2-2; D possibly corresponds to TRBD2 (5 bases). Germline CDR1 SNHLY, CDR2 FYNNEI. This CDR3 region has 12 residues. This CDR3 is CASSVHTGELSF. CDR3 in DNA: TGTGCCAGCAGTGTTCACACCGGGGAGCTGTCTTTT.

This clonotype appeared many times. V is TRBV24-1 and J is TRBJ2-1; 7 bases fit TRBD1. Germline V gene sequence: CDR1 KGHDR, CDR2 SFDVKD. CDR3 length: 16 residues. The trim removed 7 bases at V and 1 base at J, leaving 9 bases unmatched. In nucleotides, the CDR3 is TGTGCCACCAGCCTAGGGGGACAGTCTTCCTACAATGAGCAGTTCTTC. This translates into CATSLGGQSSYNEQFF.

This clonotype appeared many times. The CDR3 coding sequence is TGTGCCAGCAGTTCAGACAGGGCAGGCACCTTC. As protein: CASSSDRAGTF. V and J are TRBV27 and TRBJ1-2, with TRBD1 matching 7 bases. This CDR3 contains 11 residues. Trimming took 4 bases from V and 13 from J; bases not matched to a gene: 6. Germline V gene lookup returns CDR1 MNHEY and CDR2 SMNVEV (reference sequence).

This clonotype appeared many times. The gene calls are TRBV9 and TRBJ2-7, with unresolved D. The CDR3 runs 14 residues. The V gene's germline CDR1 is SGDLS and CDR2 YYNGEE. The V and J ends lost 0 bases and 2 bases respectively, with 9 bases between them. The CDR3 here is CASSVDAGTYEQYF. DNA for the CDR3: TGTGCCAGCAGCGTAGATGCAGGAACCTACGAGCAGTACTTC.

As concerns this clonotype: This could be a read error, since a much larger clone is one nucleotide away. The chain uses TRBV3-1 and TRBJ2-5; 10 nucleotides match TRBD2. This CDR3 spans 16 amino acids. Looked up from germline, CDR1 is LGHDT and CDR2 is YNNKEL (reference sequence). The CDR3 sequence: CASSQDPSSGRKTRYF. CDR3 DNA: TGTGCCAGCAGCCAAGATCCCTCTAGCGGGAGAAAGACCCGGTACTTC.

This clonotype appeared many times. This chain links TRBV5-1 with TRBJ2-7, with 10 bases matching TRBD1. The CDR3 extends over 15 amino acids. Trimming removed 0 bases from V and 6 bases from J; junction bases left unmatched: 6. Germline assignment: CDR1 SGHRS and CDR2 YFSETQ. The CDR3 protein is CASSLEGTGAGEQYF. The CDR3 DNA follows: TGCGCCAGCAGCTTGGAAGGGACAGGGGCTGGCGAGCAGTACTTC.

This clonotype was seen many times. The chain employs TRBV6-2 or TRBV6-3 and TRBJ2-7; D not certain. CDR3 length: 16 residues. Trimming removed 5 bases at V and 3 bases at J, with 20 bases between. Germline values: CDR1 MNHEY, CDR2 SVGEGT. Written as DNA, the CDR3 is TGTGCCAGCAGTAGCCGGCCTAGGGCTGGAAGCTACGAGCAGTACTTC. This sequence encodes CASSSRPRAGSYEQYF.

Comment on this clonotype: A much larger clone is a single base away; this may be a read error. V gene TRBV10-3 combines with J gene TRBJ2-2, with 9 positions matching TRBD1. The CDR3 is made up of 13 amino acids. The germline V gene encodes CDR1 ENHRY and CDR2 SYGVKD. Here the CDR3 reads CANSYRGPGELFF. CDR3 DNA: TGTGCCAACAGTTACAGGGGGCCCGGGGAGCTGTTTTTT.

The chain couples TRBV30 to TRBJ1-5; 12 bases agree with TRBD1. Germline loops: CDR1 GTSNPN, CDR2 SVGIG (reference sequence). With V trimmed by 2 bases and J by 5 bases, 4 bases remained unmatched. This CDR3 spans 15 amino acids. The CDR3 reads CAWSTGTGGYQPQHF. CDR3 DNA sequence: TGTGCCTGGAGTACCGGGACAGGGGGCTATCAGCCCCAGCATTTT.

This clonotype was observed at least ten times. This chain uses TRBV11-3 with TRBJ1-6; D might be TRBD1 (5 bases). Trimming took off 3 bases at V and 10 bases at J, with 10 bases between the two ends. CDR1 is SGHNT and CDR2 is YENEEA in the germline V gene. CDR3 size: 13 residues. In DNA, the CDR3 is TGTGCCAGCAGCTTGGGGGAAAGGTCACCCCTCCACTTT. Translated, it gives CASSLGERSPLHF.

The V gene is TRBV7-3, the J gene TRBJ2-4; TRBD2 matches at 7 bases. J lost 2 bases, V lost 0 bases, and 7 bases had no gene match. This CDR3 contains 17 residues. The germline CDR1 and CDR2 sequences are SGHTA and FQGTGA. The CDR3 loop is CASSLTGGSGSKNIQYF. Written as DNA, the CDR3 is TGTGCCAGCAGCTTAACCGGCGGGAGTGGTTCCAAAAACATTCAGTACTTC.

V is TRBV3-1 and J is TRBJ2-1, with TRBD2 identical over 12 bases. The CDR3 consists of 17 residues. Germline V gene data show CDR1 as LGHDT and CDR2 as YNNKEL (reference sequence). Trimming cost V 5 bases and J 2 bases; bases outside gene matches: 7. CDR3 in DNA: TGTGCCAGCAGCTCACCGGGACTAGCGGGCGCCTACAATGAGCAGTTCTTC. This codes for CASSSPGLAGAYNEQFF.

At least ten counts were recorded for this clonotype. This chain links TRBV5-1 with TRBJ1-4, with 7 bases fitting TRBD1. With V trimmed by 7 bases and J by 1 base, 1 base remained unmatched. The germline CDR1 and CDR2 sequences are SGHRS and YFSETQ. CDR3 size: 13 residues. The CDR3: CASRQGTNEKLFF. Here the CDR3 DNA reads TGCGCCAGCCGACAGGGAACTAATGAAAAACTGTTTTTT.

This clonotype was detected many times. The genes are TRBV5-4 and TRBJ2-7; perhaps TRBD2 as D (6 bases). CDR1 is SGHNT, CDR2 YYREEE, per germline (reference sequence). This CDR3 contains 13 residues. The V end was cut by 0 bases, the J end by 6 bases, with 10 bases between. CDR3 amino acids: CASSLDQGGEQYF. The CDR3 DNA follows: TGTGCCAGCAGCTTGGACCAGGGAGGCGAGCAGTACTTC.

This clonotype was seen more than once but under ten times. The chain combines TRBV28 with TRBJ2-7, with a tentative D call TRBD1 (6 bases). Germline V lookup: CDR1 MDHEN, CDR2 SYDVKM. The CDR3 runs to 15 residues. Trimming stripped 6 bases from V and 1 base from J, with 16 bases between. This CDR3 reads CASRSLDRLSYEQYF. The DNA of the CDR3 is TGTGCCAGCAGGAGCCTAGACAGGCTATCCTACGAGCAGTACTTC.

The rearrangement links TRBV10-3 to TRBJ1-5, with D perhaps matching TRBD1 (5 bases). CDR1 is ENHRY, CDR2 SYGVKD, per germline. The CDR3 is 13 residues long. The ends were cut back, 3 bases at V and 6 bases at J, with 9 bases in the middle. CDR3 in amino acids: CAISEGDSQPQHF. The CDR3 DNA follows: TGTGCCATCAGTGAAGGGGATAGTCAGCCCCAGCATTTT.